This TCR beta chain stems from a study of blood T cells in healthy people across ages. Sample-barcoded 5' priming and a J-beta primer mix drove a second PCR of 7 to 11 cycles. TCRdb fed the 5' RACE reads into MiXCR, producing one record per CDR3 protein. The table includes roughly 800,000 distinct CDR3 sequences, about 55% detected once. Those donating, healthy Caucasian individuals from Russia, were aged about 6 to 100. Researchers isolated at least 6 million PBMCs per sample. Extractions gave at least 5.5 micrograms of total RNA per sample. The CDR3 totals 20 residues. Trimming removed 1 base from V and 0 bases from J, with 22 bases in between.

The clonotype comes from a man older than 75 in good health. The sample taken for sequencing was blood. J is TRBJ1-5 and V is TRBV12-3 or TRBV12-4, with a tentative D call TRBD1 (6 bases). Written as DNA, the CDR3 is TGTGCCAGCAGTTTAGGCGCCATAGGACAGTCCCTTTCTAGCAATCAGCCCCAGCATTTT. This gives the protein CASSLGAIGQSLSSNQPQHF.